One and the same sample provided the 20 T cell receptor beta chains below, sequenced in a study of T cell repertoires in cytomegalovirus infection. One entry per CDR3 protein results from TCRdb running MiXCR on the reads. The sample lists a few hundred thousand distinct CDR3 sequences, about two fifths occurring once. No antigen is known for these receptors. Specimen: cultured PBMCs, collected from culture after CMV antigen stimulation. The receptors come from a human donor in good health (CMV status not recorded). Some clones in this sample may be carry-over from other donors' samples.

In this sample, this clonotype turned up a few times. V usage is TRBV7-2 and J usage is TRBJ2-1; TRBD2 agrees at 10 bases. CDR1 and CDR2 (germline): SGHTA, FQGNSA. The trim removed 5 bases at V and 7 bases at J, leaving 5 bases unmatched. This CDR3 is 14 amino acids long. The CDR3 coding sequence is TGTGCCAGCAGCATACTAGCGGGGCCAAATGAGCAGTTCTTC. This translates into CASSILAGPNEQFF.

The sample holds a few counts of this clonotype. V and J are TRBV27 and TRBJ2-7; perhaps TRBD1 as D (6 bases). V was clipped by 10 bases and J by 2 bases, with 15 bases between them. CDR1 and CDR2 from the germline V gene are MNHEY and SMNVEV (reference sequence). This CDR3 spans 13 amino acids. CDR3 in DNA: TGTGCCACCAGAGGGGGTCCCACCTACGAGCAGTACTTC. Residues: CATRGGPTYEQYF.

For this clonotype: With a much larger clone just one base away, this may be a read error. Because the CDR3 is missing its conserved closing phenylalanine or tryptophan, this is likely a read error. V is TRBV7-2 and J is TRBJ2-7, with D maybe TRBD2 (6 bases). V dropped 6 bases and J dropped 3 bases, with 15 bases sitting between them. The germline V gene encodes CDR1 SGHTA and CDR2 FQGNSA. This CDR3 is built from 14 residues. The CDR3 sequence is CASREGGPFYEQYI. The CDR3 DNA is TGTGCCAGCAGGGAGGGAGGTCCTTTCTACGAGCAGTACATC.

This clonotype was counted between two and nine times. The rearrangement uses TRBV7-2 and TRBJ1-3; tentative D call: TRBD1 (6 bases). CDR3 length: 13 residues. Trimming removed 5 bases from V and 7 bases from J, with 12 bases in between. The germline V gene has CDR1 SGHTA and CDR2 FQGNSA. CDR3 residues: CASSPSGGNTIYF. In DNA form, the CDR3 reads TGTGCCAGCAGCCCCTCTGGGGGCAACACCATATATTTT.

The V gene is TRBV4-1, the J gene TRBJ2-4; a possible D gene is TRBD2 (7 bases). In germline, CDR1 is MGHRA, CDR2 YSYEKL. The CDR3 is made up of 15 amino acids. The V end lost 6 bases, the J end lost 1 base, and 13 bases lay between the germline ends. CDR3 bases: TGCGCCAGCAGACCAGGGGAGGGGGCCAAAAACATTCAGTACTTC. This codes for CASRPGEGAKNIQYF.

This clonotype was observed a handful of times. The CDR3 DNA reads as TGTGCCAGCCTCCCGGGGTTGGCGGGGCTATCCGATACGCAGTATTTT. The encoded protein is CASLPGLAGLSDTQYF. V gene TRBV7-2 combines with J gene TRBJ2-3; maybe TRBD2 (6 bases). Trimming stripped 8 bases from V and 6 bases from J, with 24 bases between. This CDR3 has 16 residues. Germline CDR1 SGHTA, CDR2 FQGNSA. The variable domain in full, with the rest retrieved from reference TRBV7-2 and TRBJ2-3, is GAGVSQSPSNKVTEKGKDVELRCDPISGHTALYWYRQSLGQGLEFLIYFQGNSAPDKSGLPSDRFSAERTGGSVSTLTIQRTQQEDSAVYLCASLPGLAGLSDTQYFGPGTRLTVL.

This clonotype has ten or more counts. The chain couples TRBV7-2 to TRBJ2-3, with TRBD2 matching over 15 bases. Trimming at V came to 7 bases and at J to 1 base, leaving 9 bases not matched to a gene. Germline CDR1 SGHTA, CDR2 FQGNSA. The CDR3 runs 18 residues. This chain's CDR3 is CASNTGLAGGRGTDTQYF. The CDR3 DNA reads as TGTGCCAGCAACACTGGACTAGCGGGAGGGAGAGGCACAGATACGCAGTATTTT.

This clonotype has just one count. This rearrangement joins TRBV12-3 or TRBV12-4 to TRBJ2-2; TRBD1 or TRBD2 may be the D gene (6 bases each). The CDR3 has 13 amino acids. V was clipped by 9 bases and J by 6 bases, with 14 bases between them. The CDR3 here is CASEGGRPGELFF. DNA for the CDR3: TGTGCCAGTGAGGGGGGCAGGCCCGGGGAGCTGTTTTTT.

The chain employs TRBV6-1 and TRBJ2-3; D ambiguous. The CDR3 covers 18 residues. Germline values: CDR1 MNHNS, CDR2 SASEGT. The V gene lost 3 bases and the J gene lost 2 bases, with 21 bases spanning the gap. This CDR3 reads CASSEFNRHQSTTDTQYF. CDR3 in DNA: TGTGCCAGCAGTGAGTTCAACAGACACCAATCGACCACAGATACGCAGTATTTT.

This clonotype was detected a few times. The chain couples TRBV7-9 to TRBJ2-5, with 7 bases lining up with TRBD2. Trimming removed 5 bases from V and 0 bases from J; junction bases left unmatched: 9. The CDR3 is 16 amino acids. From germline, CDR1 is SEHNR and CDR2 FQNEAQ (reference sequence). CDR3: CASSPTWGGNQETQYF. CDR3 coding DNA: TGTGCCAGCAGCCCAACCTGGGGGGGAAACCAAGAGACCCAGTACTTC.

The V and J genes are TRBV7-6 and TRBJ1-3, with 7 bases lining up with TRBD1. The CDR3 is 17 residues long. J lost 0 bases, V lost 5 bases, and 10 bases had no gene match. The germline gives CDR1 SGHVS, CDR2 FNYEAQ. CDR3 nucleotide sequence: TGTGCCAGCAGCCCGCGACAGGGAACACCCTCTGGAAACACCATATATTTT. Residues: CASSPRQGTPSGNTIYF. The variable domain in full, with the rest retrieved from reference TRBV7-6 and TRBJ1-3, is GAGVSQSPRYKVTKRGQDVALRCDPISGHVSLYWYRQALGQGPEFLTYFNYEAQQDKSGLPNDRFSAERPEGSISTLTIQRTEQRDSAMYRCASSPRQGTPSGNTIYFGEGSWLTVV.

This chain uses TRBV7-2 with TRBJ2-7, with D possibly TRBD1 on 7 matching bases. V lost 5 bases and J lost 2, with 16 bases in between. The germline gives CDR1 SGHTA, CDR2 FQGNSA. The CDR3 covers 15 residues. The CDR3 spells CASSPSGGRTYEQYF. Here the CDR3 DNA reads TGTGCCAGCAGCCCGTCAGGGGGGAGAACCTACGAGCAGTACTTC.

The rearrangement joins TRBV7-2 to TRBJ1-5, with a tentative D call TRBD1 (6 bases). CDR1 is SGHTA, CDR2 FQGNSA, per germline. V lost 5 bases and J 7 bases, leaving 9 bases between the germline ends. The CDR3 runs to 12 residues. CDR3 sequence reads: CASSTDRQPQHF. DNA of the CDR3: TGTGCCAGCAGCACAGACAGGCAGCCCCAGCATTTT.

V usage is TRBV9 and J usage is TRBJ2-2; TRBD2 aligns across 8 bases. J gave up 5 bases and V 0 bases, and 6 bases lay outside the gene matches. The V gene's germline CDR1 is SGDLS and CDR2 YYNGEE. The CDR3 has 16 amino acids. DNA for the CDR3: TGTGCCAGCAGCGTAGGAGCGGGAGAAGGTACCGGGGAGCTGTTTTTT. Protein: CASSVGAGEGTGELFF.

For this clonotype: At one end the junction does not follow the germline gene, possibly because of a read error. The CDR3 nucleotides read TGTTCCAGCAAACTCCCCCGTACAGATACGCAGTATTTT. It is translated as CSSKLPRTDTQYF. The chain employs TRBV6-5 and TRBJ2-3, with unresolved D. Germline lookup yields CDR1 MNHEY and CDR2 SVGAGI. The CDR3 is made up of 13 amino acids.

This clonotype was seen a handful of times. This chain links TRBV6-1 with TRBJ2-1; D uncertain. Germline V gives CDR1 MNHNS, CDR2 SASEGT. CDR3 length: 14 residues. With 1 base removed from V and 3 bases from J, the gap between germline ends came to 7 bases. CDR3 sequence: CASSEGGIYNEQFF. CDR3 bases: TGTGCCAGCAGTGAAGGCGGTATCTACAATGAGCAGTTCTTC.

In its sample, this clonotype was seen a few times. V is TRBV4-3 and J is TRBJ2-5; no firm D call. The CDR3 is 14 amino acids. Trimming took off 2 bases at V and 4 bases at J, with 11 bases between the two ends. The V gene's germline CDR1 is LGHNA and CDR2 YSLEER. The CDR3 protein is CASSQPRLLETQYF. Written as DNA, the CDR3 is TGCGCCAGCAGCCAACCCCGTTTGCTAGAGACCCAGTACTTC.

The sample holds a few counts of this clonotype. This chain uses TRBV10-3 with TRBJ1-2, with 7 bases lining up with TRBD1. V shed 0 bases, J shed 6 bases, and the junction held 4 bases outside the gene matches. The CDR3 has 14 residues. Germline assignment: CDR1 ENHRY and CDR2 SYGVKD. The CDR3 loop is CAISESEGAHGYTF. In DNA form, the CDR3 reads TGTGCCATCAGTGAGTCGGAGGGGGCTCATGGCTACACCTTC.

V gene TRBV5-1 combines with J gene TRBJ2-3; 9 positions agree with TRBD2. With V trimmed by 0 bases and J by 4 bases, 3 bases remained unmatched. Germline CDR1 reads SGHRS; CDR2 reads YFSETQ. The CDR3 sequence is 15 residues long. The CDR3 is CASSLVSGSPDTQYF. In DNA form, the CDR3 reads TGCGCCAGCAGCTTGGTTAGCGGGAGCCCAGATACGCAGTATTTT.

The chain uses TRBV7-8 and TRBJ1-3; D is uncertain. Germline V CDR1 and CDR2: SGHVS, FQNEAQ. The CDR3 covers 15 residues. The V gene lost 5 bases and the J gene lost 0 bases, with 11 bases spanning the gap. CDR3 sequence: CASSLSTDSGNTIYF. Here the CDR3 DNA reads TGTGCCAGCAGCCTCAGCACAGACTCTGGAAACACCATATATTTT.